These T cell receptor beta chains were read from a single sample in a study of spatial heterogeneity in lung cancer. TCRdb fed the 5' RACE reads into MiXCR, producing one record per CDR3 protein. This sample has over 85,000 distinct CDR3 sequences, with 19% found just once. The specimen was PBMCs, collected at follow-up. These receptor sequences come from a male donor with early-stage non-small cell lung cancer. The CDR3 runs from the conserved cysteine through the conserved F or W. The order of the fields is J gene, clone size, V gene, D gene, CDR3 protein, CDR3 DNA. A D gene is named only where the DNA matches it firmly. Size tells how often a clone was seen (once, few, many) or the class of an expanded clone, and some rows leave it out.

j_call: TRBJ1-5
clone_size: many
v_call: TRBV30
d_call: .
cdr3_aa: CAWSAGLLPGQPQHF
cdr3_nt: TGTGCCTGGAGCGCGGGACTGCTGCCAGGTCAGCCCCAGCATTTT

j_call: TRBJ2-5
clone_size: once
v_call: TRBV9
d_call: .
cdr3_aa: CASSPSSWGQETQYF
cdr3_nt: TGTGCCAGCAGCCCTTCTTCTTGGGGGCAAGAGACCCAGTACTTC

j_call: TRBJ1-2
clone_size: .
v_call: TRBV2
d_call: TRBD1
cdr3_aa: CASRGTVYGYTF
cdr3_nt: TGTGCCAGCAGAGGGACAGTCTATGGCTACACCTTC

j_call: TRBJ1-2
clone_size: .
v_call: TRBV9
d_call: .
cdr3_aa: CASSPGGIDGYTF
cdr3_nt: TGTGCCAGCAGCCCGGGGGGGATCGATGGCTACACCTTC

j_call: TRBJ1-1
clone_size: .
v_call: TRBV30
d_call: .
cdr3_aa: CAWSPAGDTEAFF
cdr3_nt: TGTGCCTGGAGTCCGGCCGGGGACACTGAAGCTTTCTTT

j_call: TRBJ1-2
clone_size: .
v_call: TRBV5-1
d_call: .
cdr3_aa: CASSPRPSYGYTF
cdr3_nt: TGCGCCAGCAGCCCCCGGCCTAGCTATGGCTACACCTTC

j_call: TRBJ2-5
clone_size: .
v_call: TRBV5-4
d_call: .
cdr3_aa: CASSLAAPYQETQYF
cdr3_nt: TGTGCCAGCAGCTTGGCCGCTCCTTACCAAGAGACCCAGTACTTC

j_call: TRBJ1-5
clone_size: .
v_call: TRBV7-9
d_call: .
cdr3_aa: CASSSKGPQHF
cdr3_nt: TGTGCCAGCAGCTCCAAGGGGCCCCAGCATTTT

j_call: TRBJ1-5
clone_size: .
v_call: TRBV20-1
d_call: .
cdr3_aa: CSARGGGAQHF
cdr3_nt: TGCAGTGCTAGAGGCGGGGGAGCCCAGCATTTT

j_call: TRBJ1-5
clone_size: .
v_call: TRBV4-2
d_call: TRBD1
cdr3_aa: CASGNRGAERSNQPQHF
cdr3_nt: TGTGCCAGCGGAAACAGGGGCGCGGAGAGGAGCAATCAGCCCCAGCATTTT

j_call: TRBJ2-7
clone_size: few
v_call: TRBV5-1
d_call: .
cdr3_aa: CASSLEFELYEQYF
cdr3_nt: TGCGCCAGCAGCTTGGAATTTGAGCTCTACGAGCAGTACTTC

j_call: TRBJ2-3
clone_size: .
v_call: TRBV5-6
d_call: .
cdr3_aa: CASSGGRQNTDTQYF
cdr3_nt: TGTGCCAGCAGCGGGGGGCGACAGAACACAGATACGCAGTATTTT

j_call: TRBJ1-1
clone_size: .
v_call: TRBV20-1
d_call: .
cdr3_aa: CSASPSAGDTEAFF
cdr3_nt: TGCAGTGCTAGTCCCTCGGCAGGGGACACTGAAGCTTTCTTT

j_call: TRBJ1-5
clone_size: .
v_call: TRBV6-6
d_call: TRBD1
cdr3_aa: CASSYSPGLGQAAYSNQPQHF
cdr3_nt: TGTGCCAGCAGTTACTCTCCAGGACTTGGACAGGCCGCTTATAGCAATCAGCCCCAGCATTTT

j_call: TRBJ1-2
clone_size: many
v_call: TRBV6-5
d_call: .
cdr3_aa: CASSNKYGYTF
cdr3_nt: TGTGCCAGCAGTAATAAATATGGCTACACCTTC

j_call: TRBJ2-3
clone_size: .
v_call: TRBV20-1
d_call: TRBD2
cdr3_aa: CSAREISGLRTDTQYF
cdr3_nt: TGCAGTGCTAGAGAGATTAGCGGGCTAAGGACAGATACGCAGTATTTT

j_call: TRBJ2-1
clone_size: .
v_call: TRBV7-9
d_call: TRBD2
cdr3_aa: CASGPLAGRAVVEQFF
cdr3_nt: TGTGCCAGCGGCCCCCTAGCGGGGCGCGCGGTTGTCGAGCAGTTCTTC

j_call: TRBJ2-2
clone_size: few
v_call: TRBV3-1
d_call: .
cdr3_aa: CASSPEGGTGELFF
cdr3_nt: TGTGCCAGCAGCCCGGAAGGAGGCACCGGGGAGCTGTTTTTT

j_call: TRBJ2-3
clone_size: few
v_call: TRBV7-6
d_call: .
cdr3_aa: CASSLGAGQNPQYF
cdr3_nt: TGTGCCAGCAGCTTAGGGGCCGGCCAGAACCCGCAGTATTTT

j_call: TRBJ2-5
clone_size: few
v_call: TRBV12-3/TRBV12-4
d_call: .
cdr3_aa: CASSRQAEETQYF
cdr3_nt: TGTGCCAGCAGTAGACAGGCGGAAGAGACCCAGTACTTC

j_call: TRBJ2-1
clone_size: few
v_call: TRBV5-4
d_call: TRBD1
cdr3_aa: CASSRDRANNNEQFF
cdr3_nt: TGTGCCAGCAGCCGGGACAGGGCGAACAACAATGAGCAGTTCTTC

j_call: TRBJ1-5
clone_size: few
v_call: TRBV6-6
d_call: .
cdr3_aa: CASSYGEVDQPQHF
cdr3_nt: TGTGCCAGCAGTTACGGGGAAGTTGATCAGCCCCAGCATTTT

j_call: TRBJ2-1
clone_size: .
v_call: TRBV5-6
d_call: .
cdr3_aa: CASSLVQEGEQFF
cdr3_nt: TGTGCCAGCAGCTTGGTTCAGGAAGGTGAGCAGTTCTTC

j_call: TRBJ1-3
clone_size: .
v_call: TRBV10-3
d_call: .
cdr3_aa: CAIKGPAGNTIYF
cdr3_nt: TGTGCCATCAAAGGTCCGGCCGGAAACACCATATATTTT

j_call: TRBJ2-7
clone_size: .
v_call: TRBV6-2/TRBV6-3
d_call: .
cdr3_aa: CASRQTTYEQYF
cdr3_nt: TGTGCCAGCAGGCAAACTACCTACGAGCAGTACTTC

j_call: TRBJ1-5
clone_size: few
v_call: TRBV4-1
d_call: .
cdr3_aa: CASSQDRPSNQPQHF
cdr3_nt: TGCGCCAGCAGCCAAGATCGCCCTAGCAATCAGCCCCAGCATTTT

j_call: TRBJ2-6
clone_size: few
v_call: TRBV6-1
d_call: .
cdr3_aa: CASSEGGGQANVLTF
cdr3_nt: TGTGCCAGCAGTGAAGGGGGGGGACAGGCCAACGTCCTGACTTTC

j_call: TRBJ1-1
clone_size: once
v_call: TRBV5-1
d_call: TRBD1
cdr3_aa: CASSTGGARVNTEAFF
cdr3_nt: TGCGCCAGTAGTACAGGGGGCGCCAGAGTTAACACTGAAGCTTTCTTT

j_call: TRBJ1-5
clone_size: .
v_call: TRBV19
d_call: TRBD1
cdr3_aa: CASSILTGGAWNQPQHF
cdr3_nt: TGTGCCAGTAGTATCCTGACAGGGGGCGCGTGGAATCAGCCCCAGCATTTT

j_call: TRBJ1-2
clone_size: .
v_call: TRBV2
d_call: .
cdr3_aa: CASSVSGSYGYTF
cdr3_nt: TGTGCCAGCAGTGTTTCAGGGTCCTATGGCTACACCTTC

j_call: TRBJ2-1
clone_size: .
v_call: TRBV6-5
d_call: .
cdr3_aa: CAVQYGFGYNEQFF
cdr3_nt: TGTGCCGTCCAATATGGGTTTGGATACAATGAGCAGTTCTTC

j_call: TRBJ2-3
clone_size: few
v_call: TRBV20-1
d_call: TRBD1
cdr3_aa: CSAREVQGAVTDTQYF
cdr3_nt: TGCAGTGCTAGAGAGGTCCAGGGGGCGGTCACAGATACGCAGTATTTT

j_call: TRBJ2-3
clone_size: .
v_call: TRBV7-8
d_call: TRBD2
cdr3_aa: CASSPLSGSGNTQYF
cdr3_nt: TGTGCCAGCAGCCCCCTCAGCGGGAGCGGGAATACGCAGTATTTT

j_call: TRBJ2-1
clone_size: many
v_call: TRBV5-1
d_call: .
cdr3_aa: CASSLVVGLYNEQFF
cdr3_nt: TGCGCCAGCAGCTTGGTTGTGGGCCTTTACAATGAGCAGTTCTTC

j_call: TRBJ2-2
clone_size: few
v_call: TRBV19
d_call: TRBD1
cdr3_aa: CASIGTGGNTGELFF
cdr3_nt: TGTGCCAGTATCGGGACAGGCGGAAACACCGGGGAGCTGTTTTTT

j_call: TRBJ2-5
clone_size: .
v_call: TRBV15
d_call: .
cdr3_aa: CATSRVVNMLFWARGYETQYF
cdr3_nt: TGTGCCACCAGCAGAGTTGTAAATATGTTATTCTGGGCCAGGGGTTACGAGACCCAGTACTTC

j_call: TRBJ2-3
clone_size: many
v_call: TRBV24-1
d_call: TRBD2
cdr3_aa: CATSDRTSVGADTQYF
cdr3_nt: TGTGCCACCAGTGATCGGACTAGTGTCGGCGCAGATACGCAGTATTTT

j_call: TRBJ2-7
clone_size: few
v_call: TRBV18
d_call: TRBD1
cdr3_aa: CASSLSRTGKSKSYEQYF
cdr3_nt: TGTGCCAGCTCACTCTCCAGGACAGGGAAATCTAAGTCCTACGAGCAGTACTTC

j_call: TRBJ2-3
clone_size: few
v_call: TRBV28
d_call: .
cdr3_aa: CASSLGGKTADTQYF
cdr3_nt: TGTGCCAGCAGTTTGGGGGGTAAAACGGCAGATACGCAGTATTTT

j_call: TRBJ2-3
clone_size: .
v_call: TRBV6-4
d_call: .
cdr3_aa: CASSDRGMSTDTQYF
cdr3_nt: TGTGCCAGCAGTGACAGGGGAATGAGCACAGATACGCAGTATTTT

j_call: TRBJ2-3
clone_size: many
v_call: TRBV7-9
d_call: TRBD2
cdr3_aa: CASSLLGGRGADTQYF
cdr3_nt: TGTGCCAGCAGCTTACTAGGCGGGAGAGGCGCAGATACGCAGTATTTT